The 2 T cell receptor beta chains below were found in one sample sequenced in a study of cytomegalovirus exposure and HLA in healthy donors. Produced via immunoSEQ multiplex PCR; TCRdb's table is partial and in-frame only. The top ten clones hold 3% to 4% of a sample with 100,000 or so clones, about 88% of them seen once. The sample comprised PBMCs. The receptors originated from a woman aged 18-29 years in good health and CMV-seropositive.

The gene calls are TRBV5-1 and TRBJ1-4; D possibly corresponds to TRBD1 (5 bases). V was pared by 0 bases and J by 8 bases, with 14 bases between. The CDR3 is 15 residues long. From germline, CDR1 is SGHRS and CDR2 YFSETQ. CDR3 nucleotides: TGCGCCAGCAGCTTGGAGGGCAGGGATGAGGAAAAACTGTTTTTT. Translating it yields CASSLEGRDEEKLFF.

The J gene is TRBJ2-7, the V gene TRBV25-1; a weak D match, TRBD2 (5 bases). This CDR3 contains 15 residues. The germline gives CDR1 MGHDK, CDR2 SYGVNS. The ends were cut back, 2 bases at V and 3 bases at J, with 14 bases in the middle. CDR3 sequence (DNA): TGTGCCAGCAGTGAAGAAGATGAGGGATTCTACGAGCAGTACTTC. It yields the protein CASSEEDEGFYEQYF.